What follows is one T cell receptor beta chain and its context. The target antigen is unknown. This specimen belongs to a study of CD4 T cells in relation to SARS-CoV-2 and coronaviruses. Sequencing used immunoSEQ multiplex PCR; TCRdb keeps in-frame clones, though not all of them. The table lists 20,000 to 25,000 clones, around 80% of them singletons, with about 16% in the top ten. The unexposed donors gave CD4+ T cells in about 2011-2019, prior to COVID-19. CD4+ T cells were isolated from the cells after around 10 days of culture. The source of this sequence is a human donor in good health. The source material was CD4+ T cells from PBMCs, cultured in vitro.

DNA for the CDR3: TGTGCCAGCATGTTACAGGGGATCGCTGAAGCTTTCTTT. Translation: CASMLQGIAEAFF. The genes are TRBV6-5 and TRBJ1-1, with 7 bases identical to TRBD1. V gave up 7 bases and J gave up 6 bases; unmatched junction bases: 8. Germline V gene lookup returns CDR1 MNHEY and CDR2 SVGAGI. The CDR3 totals 13 residues.